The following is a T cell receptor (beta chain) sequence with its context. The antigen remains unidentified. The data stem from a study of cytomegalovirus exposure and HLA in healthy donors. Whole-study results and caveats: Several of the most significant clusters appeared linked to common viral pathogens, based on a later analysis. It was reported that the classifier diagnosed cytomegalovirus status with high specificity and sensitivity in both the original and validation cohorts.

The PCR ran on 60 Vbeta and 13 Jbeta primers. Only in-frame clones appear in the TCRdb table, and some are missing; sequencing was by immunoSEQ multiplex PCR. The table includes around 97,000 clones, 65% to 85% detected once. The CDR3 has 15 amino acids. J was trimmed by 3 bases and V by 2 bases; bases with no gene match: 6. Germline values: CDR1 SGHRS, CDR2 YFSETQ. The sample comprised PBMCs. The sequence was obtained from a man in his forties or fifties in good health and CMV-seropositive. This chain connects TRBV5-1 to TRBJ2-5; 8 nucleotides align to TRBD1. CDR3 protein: CASSFAQGAEETQYF. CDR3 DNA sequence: TGCGCCAGCAGCTTCGCCCAGGGGGCTGAAGAGACCCAGTACTTC.